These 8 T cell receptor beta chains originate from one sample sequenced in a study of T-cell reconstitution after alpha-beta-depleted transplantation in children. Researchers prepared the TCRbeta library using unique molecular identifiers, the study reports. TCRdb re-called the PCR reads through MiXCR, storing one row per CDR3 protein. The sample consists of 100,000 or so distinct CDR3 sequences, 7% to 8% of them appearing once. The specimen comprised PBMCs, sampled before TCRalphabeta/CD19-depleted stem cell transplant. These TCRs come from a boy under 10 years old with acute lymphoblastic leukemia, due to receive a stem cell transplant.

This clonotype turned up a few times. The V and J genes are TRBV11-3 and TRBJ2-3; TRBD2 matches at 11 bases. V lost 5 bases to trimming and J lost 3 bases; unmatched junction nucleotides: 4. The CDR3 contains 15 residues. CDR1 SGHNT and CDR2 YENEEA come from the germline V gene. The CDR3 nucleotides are TGTGCCAGCAGCCTGGGACTAGCGGTAACAGATACGCAGTATTTT. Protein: CASSLGLAVTDTQYF.

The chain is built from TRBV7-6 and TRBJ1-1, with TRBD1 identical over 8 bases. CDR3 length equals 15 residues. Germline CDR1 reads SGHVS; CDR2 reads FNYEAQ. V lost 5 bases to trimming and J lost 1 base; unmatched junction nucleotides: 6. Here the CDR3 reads CASSPPGGSNTEAFF. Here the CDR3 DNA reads TGTGCCAGCAGCCCCCCAGGGGGCTCGAACACTGAAGCTTTCTTT.

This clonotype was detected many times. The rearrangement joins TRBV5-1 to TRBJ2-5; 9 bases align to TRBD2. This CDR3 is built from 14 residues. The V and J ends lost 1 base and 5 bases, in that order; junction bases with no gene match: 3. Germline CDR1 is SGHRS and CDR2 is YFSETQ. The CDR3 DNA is TGCGCCAGCAGCTTGTCTAGCGGGGTCGAGACCCAGTACTTC. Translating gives CASSLSSGVETQYF.

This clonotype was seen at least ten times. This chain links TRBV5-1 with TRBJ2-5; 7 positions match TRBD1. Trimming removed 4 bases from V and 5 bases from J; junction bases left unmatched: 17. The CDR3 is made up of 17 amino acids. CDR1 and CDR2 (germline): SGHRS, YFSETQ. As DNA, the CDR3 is TGCGCCAGCAGCACCGACAGGGTTCGATCTCGTCGGGAGACCCAGTACTTC. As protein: CASSTDRVRSRRETQYF.

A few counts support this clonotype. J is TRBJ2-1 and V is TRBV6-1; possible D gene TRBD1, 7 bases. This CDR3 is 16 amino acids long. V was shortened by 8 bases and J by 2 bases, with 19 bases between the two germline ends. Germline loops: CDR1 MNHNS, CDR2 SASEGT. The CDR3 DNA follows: TGTGCCAGCGCCCATTTGCAGGGGGGCGCCTACAATGAGCAGTTCTTC. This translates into CASAHLQGGAYNEQFF.

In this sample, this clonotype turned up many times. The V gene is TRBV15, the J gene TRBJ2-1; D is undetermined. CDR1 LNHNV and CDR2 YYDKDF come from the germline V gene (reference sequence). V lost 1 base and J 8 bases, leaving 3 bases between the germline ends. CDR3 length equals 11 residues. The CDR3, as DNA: TGTGCCACCAGCAGAGGCGATGAGCAGTTCTTC. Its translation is CATSRGDEQFF.

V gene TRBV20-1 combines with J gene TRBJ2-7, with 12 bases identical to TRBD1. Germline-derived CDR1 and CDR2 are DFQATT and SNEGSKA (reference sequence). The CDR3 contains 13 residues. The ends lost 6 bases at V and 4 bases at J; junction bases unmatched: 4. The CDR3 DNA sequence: TGCAGTGCAAAGGGACAGGGGGCGTACGAGCAGTACTTC. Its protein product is CSAKGQGAYEQYF.

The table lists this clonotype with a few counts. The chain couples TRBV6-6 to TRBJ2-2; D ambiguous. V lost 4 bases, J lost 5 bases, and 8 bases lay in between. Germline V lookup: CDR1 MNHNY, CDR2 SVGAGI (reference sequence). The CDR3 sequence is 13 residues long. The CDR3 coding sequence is TGTGCCAGCAGTTCGGATTTTACCGGGGAGCTGTTTTTT. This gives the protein CASSSDFTGELFF.